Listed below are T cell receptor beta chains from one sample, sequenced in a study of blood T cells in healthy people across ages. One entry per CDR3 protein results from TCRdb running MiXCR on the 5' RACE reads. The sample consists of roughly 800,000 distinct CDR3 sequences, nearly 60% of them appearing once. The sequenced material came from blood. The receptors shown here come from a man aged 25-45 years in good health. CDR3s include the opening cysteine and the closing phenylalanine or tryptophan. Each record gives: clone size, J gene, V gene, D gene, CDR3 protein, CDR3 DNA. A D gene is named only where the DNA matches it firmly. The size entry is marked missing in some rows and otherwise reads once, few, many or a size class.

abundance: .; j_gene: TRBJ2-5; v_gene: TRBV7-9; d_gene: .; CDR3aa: CASSYRAPGHEQYF; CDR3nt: TGTGCCAGCAGCTACAGGGCCCCAGGACATGAGCAGTACTTC
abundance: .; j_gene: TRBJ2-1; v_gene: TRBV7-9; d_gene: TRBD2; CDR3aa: CASSSGTSVINEQFF; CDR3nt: TGTGCCAGCAGCTCCGGGACTAGCGTAATTAATGAGCAGTTCTTC
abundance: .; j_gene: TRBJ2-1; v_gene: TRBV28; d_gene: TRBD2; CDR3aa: CASRHTSGSRVWDEQFF; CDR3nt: TGTGCCAGCAGGCATACTAGCGGGAGTAGGGTGTGGGATGAGCAGTTCTTC
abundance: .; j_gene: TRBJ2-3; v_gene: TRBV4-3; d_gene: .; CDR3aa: CASSQEFFTDTQYF; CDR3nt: TGCGCCAGCAGCCAAGAATTCTTCACAGATACGCAGTATTTT
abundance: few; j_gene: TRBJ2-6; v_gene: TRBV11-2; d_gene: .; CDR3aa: CASTPGGPGANVLTF; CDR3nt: TGTGCCAGCACCCCTGGTGGTCCCGGGGCCAACGTCCTGACTTTC
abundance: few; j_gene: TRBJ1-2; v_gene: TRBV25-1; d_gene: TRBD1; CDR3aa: CASSHQPGQGDHGYTF; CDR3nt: TGTGCCAGCAGTCACCAACCGGGACAGGGAGACCATGGCTACACCTTC
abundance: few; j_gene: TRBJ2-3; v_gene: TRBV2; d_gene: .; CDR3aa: CASSDAGGPNLSSTDTQYF; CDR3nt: TGTGCCAGCAGTGATGCAGGGGGGCCGAACCTGTCCTCCACAGATACGCAGTATTTT
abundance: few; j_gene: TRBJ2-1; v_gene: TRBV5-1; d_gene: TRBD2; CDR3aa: CASSPWGLAGGGNNEQFF; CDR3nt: TGCGCCAGCAGCCCCTGGGGACTAGCGGGGGGCGGAAACAATGAGCAGTTCTTC
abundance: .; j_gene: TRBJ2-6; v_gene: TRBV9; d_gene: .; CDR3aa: CASSVFTGANVLTF; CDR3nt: TGTGCCAGCAGCGTATTTACTGGGGCCAACGTCCTGACTTTC
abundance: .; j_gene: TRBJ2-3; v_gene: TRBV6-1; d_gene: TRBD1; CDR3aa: CASIAGGTDTQYF; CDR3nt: TGTGCCAGCATAGCAGGGGGAACAGATACGCAGTATTTT
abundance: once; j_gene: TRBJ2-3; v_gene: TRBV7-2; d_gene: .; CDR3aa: CASSLYGADTQYF; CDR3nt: TGTGCCAGCAGCTTATATGGGGCAGATACGCAGTATTTT
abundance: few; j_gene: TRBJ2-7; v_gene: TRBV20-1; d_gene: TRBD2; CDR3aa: CSAGQRATGGEQYF; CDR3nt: TGCAGTGCCGGACAGAGAGCGACGGGGGGGGAGCAGTACTTC
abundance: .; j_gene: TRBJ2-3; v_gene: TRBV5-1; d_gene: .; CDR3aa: CASSVRRPITDTQYF; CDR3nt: TGCGCCAGCAGCGTGCGACGACCCATCACAGATACGCAGTATTTT
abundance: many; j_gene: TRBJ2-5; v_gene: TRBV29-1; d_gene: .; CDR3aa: CSVQKVYQETQYF; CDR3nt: TGCAGCGTCCAGAAAGTGTACCAAGAGACCCAGTACTTC
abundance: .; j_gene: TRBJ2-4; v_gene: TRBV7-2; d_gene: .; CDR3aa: CASSLGFDKNIQYF; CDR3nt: TGTGCCAGCAGCTTGGGGTTTGACAAAAACATTCAGTACTTC
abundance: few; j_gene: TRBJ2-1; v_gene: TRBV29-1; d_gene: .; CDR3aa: CSVEEGPTGNEQFF; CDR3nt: TGCAGCGTTGAAGAGGGCCCTACGGGCAATGAGCAGTTCTTC
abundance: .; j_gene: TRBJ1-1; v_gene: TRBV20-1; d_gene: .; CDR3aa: CSATGYSNTEAFF; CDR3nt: TGCAGTGCTACGGGGTATTCGAACACTGAAGCTTTCTTT
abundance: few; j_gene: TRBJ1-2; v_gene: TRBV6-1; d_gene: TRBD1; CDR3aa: CASSPGQGASGYTF; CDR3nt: TGTGCCAGCAGTCCGGGACAGGGGGCGTCTGGCTACACCTTC
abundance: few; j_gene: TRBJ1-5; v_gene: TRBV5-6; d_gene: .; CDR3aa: CASSREAGGDQPQHF; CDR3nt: TGTGCCAGCAGCCGGGAGGCCGGGGGTGATCAGCCCCAGCATTTT
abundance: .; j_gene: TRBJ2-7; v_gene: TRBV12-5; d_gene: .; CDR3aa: CASAFGGNEQYF; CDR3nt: TGTGCTAGTGCATTTGGGGGGAACGAGCAGTACTTC
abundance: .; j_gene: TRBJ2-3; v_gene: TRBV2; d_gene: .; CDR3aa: CASSVTTVLTQYF; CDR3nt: TGTGCCAGCAGTGTAACGACAGTTCTCACGCAGTATTTT
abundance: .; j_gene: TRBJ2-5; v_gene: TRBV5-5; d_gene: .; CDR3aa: CASSLGTAKTQYF; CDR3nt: TGTGCCAGCAGCTTGGGGACAGCAAAGACCCAGTACTTC
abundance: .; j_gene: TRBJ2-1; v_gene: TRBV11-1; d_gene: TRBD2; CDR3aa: CATKAGDGYNEQFF; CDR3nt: TGTGCCACCAAAGCGGGAGACGGCTACAATGAGCAGTTCTTC
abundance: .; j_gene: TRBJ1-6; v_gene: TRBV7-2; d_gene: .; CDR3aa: CASSLAGAQSPLHF; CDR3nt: TGTGCCAGCAGCTTAGCAGGAGCCCAATCACCCCTCCACTTT
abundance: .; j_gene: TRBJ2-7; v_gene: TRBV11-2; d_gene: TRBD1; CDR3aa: CASSYGTGLYSTYEQYF; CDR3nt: TGTGCCAGCAGCTACGGGACAGGGCTGTACTCTACCTACGAGCAGTACTTC
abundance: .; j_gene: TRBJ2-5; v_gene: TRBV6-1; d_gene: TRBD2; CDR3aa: CASSDGLGQSHQTQYF; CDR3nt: TGTGCCAGCAGTGACGGACTAGGCCAATCCCACCAGACCCAGTACTTC
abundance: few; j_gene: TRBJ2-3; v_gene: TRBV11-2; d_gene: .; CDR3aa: CASSRNLNTDTQYF; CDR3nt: TGTGCCAGCAGCCGCAATCTAAACACAGATACGCAGTATTTT
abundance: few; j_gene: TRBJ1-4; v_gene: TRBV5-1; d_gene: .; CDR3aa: CASSVGQLGVNEKLFF; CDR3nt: TGCGCCAGCAGCGTTGGACAGTTGGGGGTTAATGAAAAACTGTTTTTT
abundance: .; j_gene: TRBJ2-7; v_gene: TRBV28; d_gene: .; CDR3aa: CASSRPSRDSSSYEQYF; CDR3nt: TGTGCCAGCAGCCGCCCATCTCGGGATTCGAGCTCCTACGAGCAGTACTTC
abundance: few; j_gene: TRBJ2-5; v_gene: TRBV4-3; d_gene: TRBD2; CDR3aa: CASSREYLTSGTETQYF; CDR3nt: TGCGCCAGCAGCCGAGAATACCTGACTAGCGGGACAGAGACCCAGTACTTC
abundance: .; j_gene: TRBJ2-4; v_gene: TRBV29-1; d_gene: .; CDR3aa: CSVEELSSPSTSKNIQYF; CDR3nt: TGCAGCGTTGAGGAATTGAGCAGCCCCAGTACGTCCAAAAACATTCAGTACTTC
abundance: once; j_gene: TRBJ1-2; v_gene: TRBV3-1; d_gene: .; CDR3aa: CASSPMARHGGYTF; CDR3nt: TGTGCCAGCAGCCCTATGGCCCGACACGGCGGCTACACCTTC
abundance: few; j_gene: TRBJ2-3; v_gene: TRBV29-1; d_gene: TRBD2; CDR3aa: CGTRYTDTQYF; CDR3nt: TGCGGGACTAGATACACAGATACGCAGTATTTT
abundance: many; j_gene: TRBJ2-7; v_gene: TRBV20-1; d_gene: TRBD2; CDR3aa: CSARDRGTSGKYEQYF; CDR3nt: TGCAGTGCTAGAGATCGGGGGACTAGCGGGAAGTACGAGCAGTACTTC
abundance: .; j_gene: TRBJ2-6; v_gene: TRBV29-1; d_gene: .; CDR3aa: CSAAALATSGANVLTF; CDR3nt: TGCAGCGCCGCGGCCCTGGCGACCTCTGGGGCCAACGTCCTGACTTTC
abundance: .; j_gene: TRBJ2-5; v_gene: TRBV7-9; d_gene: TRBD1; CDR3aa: CASTPGQGVQETQYF; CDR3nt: TGTGCCAGCACCCCCGGACAGGGGGTTCAAGAGACCCAGTACTTT
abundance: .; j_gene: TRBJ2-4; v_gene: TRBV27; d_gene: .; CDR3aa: CASSSPASHPGAKNIQYF; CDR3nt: TGTGCCAGCAGTTCCCCGGCGTCCCACCCCGGGGCCAAAAACATTCAGTACTTC
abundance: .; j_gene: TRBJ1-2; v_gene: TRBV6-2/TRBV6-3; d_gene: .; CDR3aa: CASSTYEGSYTF; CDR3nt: TGTGCCAGCAGTACCTATGAGGGTAGCTACACCTTC
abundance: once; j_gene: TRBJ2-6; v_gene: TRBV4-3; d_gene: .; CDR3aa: CASSRSWEAAGANVLTF; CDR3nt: TGCGCCAGCAGCCGTAGCTGGGAAGCGGCTGGGGCCAACGTCCTGACTTTC
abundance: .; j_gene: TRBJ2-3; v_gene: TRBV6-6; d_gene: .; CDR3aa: CASSFGTLSTDTQYF; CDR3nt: TGTGCCAGCAGTTTTGGCACTCTCTCCACAGATACGCAGTATTTT
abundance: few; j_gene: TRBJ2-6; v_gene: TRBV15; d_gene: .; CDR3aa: CATSRDLVDSISGANVLTF; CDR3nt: TGTGCCACCAGCAGAGATCTGGTGGACTCGATCTCTGGGGCCAACGTCCTGACTTTC
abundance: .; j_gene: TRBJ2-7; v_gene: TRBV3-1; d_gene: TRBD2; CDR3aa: CASSQDWGGLEQYF; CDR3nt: TGTGCCAGCAGCCAAGATTGGGGAGGGCTCGAGCAGTACTTC
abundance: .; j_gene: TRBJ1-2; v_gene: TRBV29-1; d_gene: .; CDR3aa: CSVEPGIRRNYGYTF; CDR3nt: TGCAGCGTAGAACCCGGGATCCGGCGGAACTATGGCTACACCTTC
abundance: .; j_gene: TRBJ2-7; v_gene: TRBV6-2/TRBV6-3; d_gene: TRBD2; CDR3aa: CASSWAGDGEQYF; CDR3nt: TGTGCCAGCAGTTGGGCGGGAGACGGCGAGCAGTACTTC
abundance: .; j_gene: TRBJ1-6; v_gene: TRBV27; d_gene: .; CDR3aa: CASRPTVINSPLHF; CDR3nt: TGTGCCAGCAGACCGACAGTTATTAATTCACCCCTCCACTTT
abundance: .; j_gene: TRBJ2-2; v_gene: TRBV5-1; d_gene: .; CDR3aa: CASSSQGNTGELFF; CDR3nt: TGCGCCAGCAGCTCTCAGGGGAACACCGGGGAGCTGTTTTTT
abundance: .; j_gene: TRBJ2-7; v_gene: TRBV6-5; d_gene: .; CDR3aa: CASRGTGEAYEQYF; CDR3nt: TGTGCCAGCAGAGGCACAGGGGAGGCCTACGAGCAGTACTTC
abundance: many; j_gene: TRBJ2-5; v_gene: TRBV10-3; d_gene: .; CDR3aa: CAISHKGQGKGGETQYF; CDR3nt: TGTGCCATCAGTCATAAAGGTCAGGGGAAAGGTGGAGAGACCCAGTACTTC
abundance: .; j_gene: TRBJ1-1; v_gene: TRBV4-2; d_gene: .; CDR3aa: CASSQGPTANTEAFF; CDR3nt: TGTGCCAGCAGCCAAGGACCTACAGCCAACACTGAAGCTTTCTTT
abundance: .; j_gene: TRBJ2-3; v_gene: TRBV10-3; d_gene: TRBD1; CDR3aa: CAISETGGLTDTQYF; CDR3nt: TGTGCCATCAGCGAGACAGGGGGTCTCACAGATACGCAGTATTTT